A selection of T cell receptor beta chains follows, all from one sample in a study of control samples from healthy donors and cancer patients. Using immunoSEQ multiplex PCR, the repertoire was profiled, and TCRdb retains in-frame clones only, with some absent. Here the sample spans 95,000 to 150,000 clones, 70% to 90% being singletons. Sequencing was carried out using blood. The receptors here all came from a man aged 50-59 years in good health. The CDR3 runs from the conserved cysteine through the conserved F or W. Fields, in order: V gene, CDR3 protein.

TRBV27 CASSSPLTSGANVLTF
TRBV4-2 CASSPSYGGAGTEAFF
TRBV5-4 CASSFGQGAEYGYTF
TRBV19 CASSIRDLNEKLFF
TRBV7-2 CASSLKTGIDQPQHF
TRBV6-5 CASGRVATEAFF
TRBV7-2 CASSLATPGNTIYF
TRBV6-2/TRBV6-3 CASSYPTGYLYGYTF
TRBV5-1 CASSTGTGSTDTQYF
TRBV5-1 CASSLAQGVTGELFF
TRBV6-5 CASSWDIAEGAFF
TRBV21-1 CASSKTGTGELFF
TRBV6-5 CASSYTGEGNQPQHF
TRBV18 CASSPPSRVDGELFF
TRBV2 CASRQRWQPQHF
TRBV4-3 CASSQDWGSIRQPQHF
TRBV19 CASKGTGGDLRNSPLHF
TRBV6-5 CASSPQGRTEAFF
TRBV12-5 CASAGFADGTNTEAFF
TRBV2 CASTRDSYQPQHF
TRBV6-2/TRBV6-3 CASSYQESGAETQYF
TRBV9 CASSRQGADYNSPLHF
TRBV30 CAWSVLGGGGTDTQYF
TRBV5-5 CASSLALGLVGDYGYTF
TRBV11-2 CASSSLRGRTNEKLFF
TRBV9 CASSVAEYSNQPQHF
TRBV30 CAWALSGNTIYF
TRBV7-2 CASSLTRGETQYF
TRBV7-2 CASSFISGGRGDTQYF
TRBV7-2 CASSSTGYTEAFF
TRBV30 CAWSVGAGGPETQYF
TRBV6-5 CASSYSGERNQPQHF
TRBV24-1 CATSDLKGGLVPHRGAVF
TRBV11-2 CASRLTENIQYF
TRBV5-1 CASSLGTAVYNSPLHF
TRBV6-6 CASSSDRGRNEKLFF
TRBV7-8 CASSPRTSGGPWSSYNEQFF
TRBV19 CASGDGGRSDEKLFF
TRBV7-8 CASSLDPGLEAFF
TRBV7-2 CASSPGGDNYGYTF
TRBV11-2 CASSLNRNSPLHF
TRBV9 CASSQTGGYGYTF
TRBV5-1 CASSLGADTGELFF
TRBV3-1/TRBV3-2 CASSQGMSGELFF
TRBV5-4 CASSLARHSGANVLTF